This is a list of T cell receptor beta chains from one sample in a study of technical replicates of blood from a few donors. Using immunoSEQ multiplex PCR, the repertoire was profiled, and TCRdb retains in-frame clones only, with some absent. This sample has 12,000 or so clones, with approximately 93% found just once. Sequences were obtained from PBMCs. All receptors come from a human donor in good health. CDR3s include the opening cysteine and the closing phenylalanine or tryptophan. The D gene is left open where the match is weak.

TRBV30	TRBJ1-1	NA	CAWSPRFGRAFF
TRBV6-1	TRBJ1-5	NA	CASSPFIREPQHF
TRBV5-6	TRBJ2-3	TRBD2	CASSLTVAGGHNTQYF
TRBV7-9	TRBJ2-5	TRBD1	CASSLRTGQETQYF
TRBV2	TRBJ1-1	NA	CASSEVTGVNTEAFF
TRBV7-7	TRBJ2-2	NA	CASSPLGEGTGELFF
TRBV27	TRBJ2-1	TRBD2	CASSSGLAGRNEQFF
TRBV2	TRBJ2-1	NA	CASSEGEVYNEQFF
TRBV6-5	TRBJ2-7	NA	CASRRQGGGNYEQYF
TRBV6-1	TRBJ1-5	NA	CASSEAGWQPQHF
TRBV18	TRBJ2-1	TRBD2	CASSPPGGISTYNEQFF
TRBV28	TRBJ2-7	NA	CASRHYMEPYEQYF
TRBV30	TRBJ2-1	TRBD2	CAWSVGLAGSAEQFF
TRBV7-3	TRBJ2-2	NA	CASSLTPRGELFF
TRBV2	TRBJ1-3	TRBD1	CASRGTGAGNTIYF
TRBV5-1	TRBJ1-4	TRBD1	CASSLEQGAVYEKLFF
TRBV5-1	TRBJ1-2	NA	CASSVDGGSYGYTF
TRBV6-1	TRBJ2-1	TRBD2	CASRTVGLAVNEQFF
TRBV27	TRBJ2-7	NA	CASSLSGWSSYEQYF
TRBV2	TRBJ2-6	TRBD1	CGTGSGANVLTF
TRBV19	TRBJ1-5	TRBD1	CASRRQGARNQPQHF
TRBV29-1	TRBJ1-4	NA	CSVEGGGDNEKLFF
TRBV7-9	TRBJ1-1	NA	CASSASGSRGTEAFF
TRBV28	TRBJ2-1	TRBD2	CASSLRDWEGLANEQFF
TRBV28	TRBJ2-7	TRBD2	CASRNELAGLYF
TRBV6-1	TRBJ2-5	TRBD1	CASSETGGASDETQYF
TRBV2	TRBJ1-2	NA	CASSEAGPGYTF
TRBV18	TRBJ1-1	NA	CASSPRVLGENTEAFF
TRBV11-2	TRBJ2-1	NA	CASSLVLSTAVRQYNEQFF
TRBV11-3	TRBJ2-1	TRBD2	CASSLDQGGSSSYNEQFF
TRBV28	TRBJ1-5	TRBD1	CASSDREEVQPQHF
TRBV7-9	TRBJ2-1	TRBD2	CASSQSGRSSYNEQFF
TRBV27	TRBJ1-1	NA	CASSFDSLYTEAFF
TRBV5-1	TRBJ2-5	NA	CASSFRTVQETQYF
TRBV29-1	TRBJ2-5	TRBD1	CSVSGQEETQYF
TRBV6-1	TRBJ2-7	TRBD1	CASAEFGQAKYEQYF
TRBV11-3	TRBJ2-1	TRBD2	CASSPTSGTYNEQFF
TRBV7-8	TRBJ2-7	TRBD1	CASSLATGTGSYEQYF
TRBV9	TRBJ2-2	TRBD1	CASSPGTGVTGELFF
TRBV27	TRBJ2-1	NA	CASSSPVNGHNEQFF
TRBV7-2	TRBJ1-2	TRBD1	CASSSGQVINTF
TRBV19	TRBJ1-5	NA	CASSKKGGSNQPQHF
TRBV25-1	TRBJ2-2	TRBD1	CASSGGQDWNTGELFF
TRBV6-5	TRBJ2-7	NA	CASSYSLQGSSYEQYF
TRBV2	TRBJ2-7	TRBD1	CASGRDRGTYEQYF
TRBV18	TRBJ2-6	TRBD1	CASSLIEQGVGANVLTF
TRBV11-2	TRBJ1-4	NA	CASSFLEDEKLFF
TRBV27	TRBJ2-7	TRBD1	CASSFGTGGVQYF